A selection of T cell receptor beta chains follows, all from one sample in a study of blood T cell repertoires in COVID-19. Clones were read by immunoSEQ multiplex PCR, and TCRdb kept only the in-frame ones, dropping some. The repertoire consists of 95,000 to 100,000 clones, with around 92% occurring once and the leading ten covering around 5%. Source material: peripheral blood. Receptors originate from a man in his fifties or sixties with active COVID-19. Each CDR3 is given with its conserved first and last residue. Each record gives: D gene, J gene, V gene, clone size, CDR3 DNA, CDR3 protein. A D gene is named only where the DNA matches it firmly. Clone size is shown for a subset of rows, as once, few, many or a class of expanded clone.

TRBD1 TRBJ2-5 TRBV7-8 NA TGTGCCAGCAGCTCAAACAGGGGCCAAGAGACCCAGTACTTC CASSSNRGQETQYF
TRBD1 TRBJ1-4 TRBV2 NA TGTGCCAGCAGTAGGGACAGGGACGAAAAACTGTTTTTT CASSRDRDEKLFF
TRBD1 TRBJ1-4 TRBV18 NA TGTGCCAGCTCTCTAAGAGGACAGGGGGCGGATGAAAAACTGTTTTTT CASSLRGQGADEKLFF
TRBD2 TRBJ2-1 TRBV7-9 NA TGTGCCAGCAGCAGGACTAGCGGGACGGGCGGTGAGCAGTTCTTC CASSRTSGTGGEQFF
NA TRBJ2-2 TRBV21-1 NA TGTGCCAGCAGCAAAGGTCGAGCGGGAGGGAACACCGGGGAGCTGTTTTTT CASSKGRAGGNTGELFF
NA TRBJ2-7 TRBV30 few TGTGCCTGGAGTGTTGAGGAGGTTCAAAGCACGACCTTC CAWSVEEVQSTTF
NA TRBJ2-2 TRBV27 few TGTGCCAGCAGTCGGTCAGGGCCTACCGGGGAGCTGTTTTTT CASSRSGPTGELFF
TRBD1 TRBJ1-1 TRBV28 NA TGTGCCAGCGAACGCGTCAGGGGGCACGATGAAGCTTTCTTT CASERVRGHDEAFF
TRBD2 TRBJ2-7 TRBV10-2 NA TGCGCCAGCAGTGACCCCCGACTAGCGGGAGTAAGGAAGGGCTACGAGCAGTACTTC CASSDPRLAGVRKGYEQYF
NA TRBJ2-2 TRBV28 NA TGTGCCAGCAGTTTATACGAAGGTCGTAGGGGTAACACCGGGGAGCTGTTTTTT CASSLYEGRRGNTGELFF
NA TRBJ2-1 TRBV2 NA TGTGCCAGCAGTTGGGGCCCCAAGGGGCAGTTCTTC CASSWGPKGQFF
NA TRBJ2-3 TRBV27 NA TGTGCCAGCAGTTTAAGGCGGAGCACAGATACGCAGTATTTT CASSLRRSTDTQYF
NA TRBJ1-2 TRBV30 NA TGTGCCTGGAGGACGGGGATTAACTATGGCTACACCTTC CAWRTGINYGYTF
NA TRBJ1-3 TRBV6-5 NA TGTGCCAGCAGTACAGGGAACCCCATATATTTT CASSTGNPIYF
NA TRBJ2-7 TRBV4-1 NA TGCGCCAGCAGCCAAGCGAGCGGCTACGAGCAGTACTTC CASSQASGYEQYF